The next 6 T cell receptor beta chains were all read from a single sample in a study of blood T cell repertoires in COVID-19. Libraries were prepared by immunoSEQ multiplex PCR; TCRdb keeps only in-frame clonotypes and omits some of them. The sample lists around 320,000 clones; almost 85% were seen once. The specimen was peripheral blood. These receptors originate from a human donor in a cohort sampled during active COVID-19.

The rearrangement links TRBV11-2 to TRBJ1-3; 7 bases align to TRBD1. Per germline, CDR1 SGHAT and CDR2 FQNNGV. The junction had 7 bases not matched to a gene; V was cut back by 2 bases and J by 3 bases. The CDR3 has 16 amino acids. The CDR3 DNA sequence: TGTGCCAGCAGCTTAAGCGGTTGGACAGGTGGAAACACCATATATTTT. It translates to CASSLSGWTGGNTIYF.

The rearrangement uses TRBV13 and TRBJ1-1, with 8 bases fitting TRBD1. After removal of 5 bases from V and 5 bases from J, the junction contained 16 bases not matched to a gene. The CDR3 loop spans 17 amino acids. Germline loops: CDR1 PRHDT, CDR2 FYEKMQ (reference sequence). This chain's CDR3 is CASSPVGRGQVGTEAFF. The CDR3 bases are TGTGCCAGCAGCCCTGTCGGCAGGGGGCAAGTTGGAACTGAAGCTTTCTTT.

This clone was seen more than once but under ten times. The genes are TRBV27 and TRBJ1-1; D uncertain. The CDR3 is 14 residues long. CDR1 and CDR2 from the germline V gene are MNHEY and SMNVEV (reference sequence). V lost 2 bases, J lost 3 bases, and 10 bases lay in between. The CDR3 DNA reads TGTGCCAGCAGTTTAAGGAGGGAGGACACTGAAGCTTTCTTT. Its protein is CASSLRREDTEAFF.

This clone was seen only once. This chain uses TRBV12-5 with TRBJ2-1; the match to TRBD1 covers 7 bases. Germline trimming cut 2 bases from V and 8 bases from J; bases unmatched to any gene: 6. This CDR3 comprises 14 residues. Germline CDR1 reads LGHNT; CDR2 reads FRNRAP. The CDR3 here is CASGLRQGLHEQFF. The CDR3 nucleotides read TGTGCTAGTGGTTTGAGACAGGGCCTTCATGAGCAGTTCTTC.

V and J are TRBV12-3 or TRBV12-4 and TRBJ1-2, with D tentatively TRBD1 (6 bases). The CDR3 length is 13 residues. Trimming took off 6 bases at V and 6 bases at J, with 14 bases between the two ends. CDR3 region: CASRDTGKDGYTF. The CDR3 nucleotides are TGTGCCAGCAGGGACACAGGGAAGGATGGCTACACCTTC.

The chain has TRBV4-1 and TRBJ1-1; weak D call: TRBD1 (5 bases). The length of the CDR3 is 16 residues. The germline V and J ends were trimmed by 3 bases and 6 bases, with 20 bases remaining between them. Germline CDR1 MGHRA, CDR2 YSYEKL. The CDR3 spells CASSHPRDSFGPEAFF. As DNA, the CDR3 is TGCGCCAGCAGCCACCCCCGCGACAGTTTCGGGCCTGAAGCTTTCTTT.